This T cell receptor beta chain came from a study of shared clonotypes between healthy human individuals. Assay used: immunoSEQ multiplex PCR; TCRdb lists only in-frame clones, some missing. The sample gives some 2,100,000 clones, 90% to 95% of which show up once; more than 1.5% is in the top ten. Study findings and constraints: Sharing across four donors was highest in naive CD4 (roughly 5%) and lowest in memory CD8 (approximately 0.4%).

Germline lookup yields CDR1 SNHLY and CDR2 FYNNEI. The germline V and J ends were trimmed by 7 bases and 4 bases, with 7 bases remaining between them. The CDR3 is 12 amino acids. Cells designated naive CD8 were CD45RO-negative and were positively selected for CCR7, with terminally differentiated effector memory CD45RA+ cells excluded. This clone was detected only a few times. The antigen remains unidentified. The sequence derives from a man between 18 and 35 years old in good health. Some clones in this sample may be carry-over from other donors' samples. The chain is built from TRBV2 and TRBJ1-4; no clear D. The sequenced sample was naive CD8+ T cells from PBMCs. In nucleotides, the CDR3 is TGTGCCAGCAACGCCGATAATGAAAAACTGTTTTTT. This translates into CASNADNEKLFF.